This T cell receptor beta chain was found in a study of human T cells and chemical hapten exposure. Study details: Patients had diphenylcyclopropenone applied to the scalp weekly throughout the roughly 25-week study. Study results and caveats: Patch test score rose with PT1 expanded TCR count, significant at thresholds 8, 16 and 32, not 4. With regard to DPC sensitization, TCRs above 1 in 1000 frequency did not change.

A single record per CDR3 protein comes from TCRdb applying MiXCR to the RACE reads. Here the sample spans some 100,000 distinct CDR3 sequences, about a tenth being singletons. Worth noting for this clonotype: As yet, its antigen is unknown.

The CDR3 runs 13 residues. Germline CDR1 is MNHEY and CDR2 is SVGEGT. Trimming took off 7 bases at V and 6 bases at J, with 13 bases between the two ends. Noted time point: patch test 2, 6 weeks after DPC sensitization. Treatment given: therapeutic diphenylcyclopropenone sensitization with weekly scalp DPC. This clonotype originated in a woman aged 40 to 55 with alopecia areata. Some clones in this sample may be carry-over from other donors' samples. V and J are TRBV6-2 or TRBV6-3 and TRBJ1-5; D gene uncertain. Sequences were derived from whole blood, sampled in connection with sensitization to the hapten diphenylcyclopropenone (DPC). CDR3 sequence: CASKLEGLQPQHF. Here the CDR3 DNA reads TGTGCCAGCAAGCTTGAGGGCCTTCAGCCCCAGCATTTT.